One and the same sample provided the 31 T cell receptor beta chains below, sequenced in a study of Graves' ophthalmopathy and Graves' hyperthyroidism. TCR beta CDR3 regions were amplified from RNA transcripts. Investigators did first-round RT-PCR with HTBI primers, then second-round multiplex PCR. Using its own MiXCR run on the multiplex PCR reads, TCRdb lists one record per CDR3 protein. The sample has approximately 17,000 distinct CDR3 sequences, around 46% seen once. The specimen was peripheral blood. The receptors were sampled from a woman aged 40 to 49 with stable Graves' hyperthyroidism.

This clonotype was picked up a small number of times. CDR3 coding DNA: TGTGCCAGCAGCCAATGGTTCGTGATGGGGGGTAGGGGCTACACCTTC. Protein sequence: CASSQWFVMGGRGYTF. V and J are TRBV4-2 and TRBJ1-2, with D tentatively TRBD1 (5 bases). The CDR3 length is 16 residues. Trimming left V 2 bases short and J 8 bases short, with 21 bases between. Germline lookup yields CDR1 LGHNA and CDR2 YNFKEQ.

The rearrangement joins TRBV7-2 to TRBJ2-7; 7 nucleotides agree with TRBD2. This CDR3 contains 15 residues. Germline V CDR1 and CDR2: SGHTA, FQGNSA. J was trimmed by 2 bases and V by 1 base; bases with no gene match: 5. CDR3 loop: CASSLDLAAPYEQYF. Written as DNA, the CDR3 is TGTGCCAGCAGCTTAGACCTAGCGGCCCCCTACGAGCAGTACTTC.

Concerning this clonotype itself: This could be a read error, since a much larger clone is one nucleotide away. The rearrangement uses TRBV27 and TRBJ1-6, with a tentative D call TRBD1 (5 bases). Germline lookup yields CDR1 MNHEY and CDR2 SMNVEV (reference sequence). The CDR3 spans 13 residues. V lost 8 bases, J lost 6 bases, and 11 bases lay in between. This CDR3 is CASRSGVNSPLHF. The CDR3, as DNA: TGTGCCAGCCGTTCGGGGGTTAATTCACCCCTCCACTTT.

This clonotype was counted many times. V is TRBV7-2 and J is TRBJ1-6, with no clear D. CDR3 size: 17 residues. In germline, CDR1 is SGHTA, CDR2 FQGNSA. The V and J ends lost 2 bases and 0 bases respectively, with 11 bases between them. The CDR3 here is CASSLRSISSYNSPLHF. CDR3 nucleotides: TGTGCCAGCAGCTTAAGGTCAATAAGCTCCTATAATTCACCCCTCCACTTT.

This chain uses TRBV7-6 with TRBJ1-4; unclear D gene. Germline CDR1 reads SGHVS; CDR2 reads FNYEAQ. The V end was cut by 2 bases, the J end by 4 bases, with 11 bases between. There are 15 residues in the CDR3. CDR3 sequence reads: CASSLSEQNNEKLFF. The CDR3 DNA sequence: TGTGCCAGCAGCTTAAGTGAACAGAATAATGAAAAACTGTTTTTT.

This chain joins TRBV19 and TRBJ1-5, with D tentatively TRBD1 (5 bases). The CDR3 runs 16 residues. The germline gives CDR1 LNHDA, CDR2 SQIVND (reference sequence). V was trimmed by 6 bases and J by 7 bases, leaving 22 bases between them. This chain's CDR3 is CASRSRDLRLGQPQHF. Here the CDR3 DNA reads TGTGCCAGTAGATCCCGGGACCTTAGGTTAGGACAGCCCCAGCATTTT.

This chain joins TRBV9 and TRBJ1-1, with a weak D call TRBD1 (6 bases). Germline lookup yields CDR1 SGDLS and CDR2 YYNGEE. V lost 0 bases to trimming and J lost 10 bases, with 16 bases between them. The CDR3 contains 14 residues. CDR3 DNA sequence: TGTGCCAGCAGCGTAGGTACAGGGACGTCTGGAGCTTTCTTT. Translated: CASSVGTGTSGAFF.

This clonotype turned up a few times. CDR3 loop: CSVVRSGDFYEQYF. Written as DNA, the CDR3 is TGCAGCGTTGTACGGTCAGGGGATTTCTACGAGCAGTACTTC. The V call is TRBV29-1, the J call TRBJ2-7, with TRBD1 as a possible D gene (6 bases). Trimming stripped 4 bases from V and 3 bases from J, with 16 bases between. Germline V gene data show CDR1 as SQVTM and CDR2 as ANQGSEA. The length of the CDR3 is 14 residues.

Notes on this clonotype: The junction departs from the called germline gene at one end, perhaps through a read error. The CDR3 loop reads CDTKDSMNTEAFF. The CDR3 bases are TGTGACACCAAAGACAGCATGAACACTGAAGCTTTCTTC. V is TRBV10-3 and J is TRBJ1-1, with D maybe TRBD1 (5 bases). The CDR3 spans 13 residues. Germline loops: CDR1 ENHRY, CDR2 SYGVKD.

This clonotype occurred once. Mismatch with germline at one junction end may stem from a read error. This sequence joins TRBV9 and TRBJ2-6; no reliable D call. CDR1 is SGDLS, CDR2 YYNGEE, per germline. CDR3 length: 11 amino acids. CDR3 sequence: CASSGSNTEAF. The DNA of the CDR3 is TGTGCCAGCAGTGGCAGCAACACTGAAGCTTTC.

This clonotype was counted only a few times. The rearrangement uses TRBV5-4 and TRBJ2-1, with 11 bases identical to TRBD2. This CDR3 contains 14 residues. Per the germline V gene, CDR1 is SGHNT and CDR2 is YYREEE (reference sequence). V shed 4 bases, J shed 7 bases, and the junction held 4 bases outside the gene matches. The CDR3 loop is CASSPRLAGNEQFF. DNA for the CDR3: TGTGCCAGCAGCCCACGACTAGCGGGGAATGAGCAGTTCTTC.

Worth noting for this clonotype: At one end, the junction sequence differs from germline, possibly due to a read error. The chain carries TRBV7-2 and TRBJ2-7, with 9 positions matching TRBD1. The CDR3 is 15 amino acids. From germline, CDR1 is SGHTA and CDR2 FQGNSA. CDR3 loop: CACSLAIQGATEQYF. The DNA for the CDR3 is TGTGCCTGCAGCTTAGCGATACAGGGGGCGACGGAGCAGTACTTT.

This clonotype came up many times. V and J are TRBV7-9 and TRBJ2-1; 13 bases are a match to TRBD2. CDR1 and CDR2 (germline): SEHNR, FQNEAQ (reference sequence). V shed 5 bases, J shed 6 bases, and the junction held 4 bases outside the gene matches. This CDR3 comprises 15 residues. CDR3 residues: CASSRTSGRANEQFF. The CDR3 DNA is TGTGCCAGCAGCCGTACTAGCGGGAGGGCCAATGAGCAGTTCTTC.

The chain has TRBV6-9 and TRBJ2-5, with 14 bases aligning to TRBD2. CDR1 is MNHGY, CDR2 SVAAGI, per germline. CDR3 length: 17 amino acids. V shed 5 bases, J shed 1 base, and the junction held 6 bases outside the gene matches. CDR3 nucleotide sequence: TGTGCCAGCAGTGTCAAGACTAGCGGGGGGGTCCAAGAGACCCAGTACTTC. Residues: CASSVKTSGGVQETQYF.

This clonotype was observed a few times. This chain links TRBV28 with TRBJ2-5; the D is unclear. Trimming cost V 1 base and J 5 bases, with 5 bases left between them. CDR3 size: 12 residues. CDR1 and CDR2 from the germline V gene are MDHEN and SYDVKM. This chain's CDR3 is CASSLLRETQYF. The CDR3 region has the DNA TGTGCCAGCAGTTTATTGAGGGAGACCCAGTACTTC.

This clonotype is judged medium-sized. The chain carries TRBV29-1 and TRBJ1-1; D not resolved. CDR3 length equals 15 residues. The V end was cut by 0 bases, the J end by 1 base, with 12 bases between. CDR1 SQVTM and CDR2 ANQGSEA come from the germline V gene. CDR3 residues: CSVEDRTTGNTEAFF. The CDR3 DNA reads as TGCAGCGTTGAAGATCGTACGACGGGGAACACTGAAGCTTTCTTT.

Ten or more counts support this clonotype. The chain joins TRBV5-1 to TRBJ2-3; D is perhaps TRBD2 (6 bases). Between the trimmed V and J ends, which lost 4 bases and 6 bases, there was a span of 18 bases. CDR1 is SGHRS, CDR2 YFSETQ, per germline. This CDR3 region has 15 residues. The CDR3 loop is CASSPPAVRGDTQYF. The CDR3 nucleotides are TGCGCCAGCAGCCCGCCCGCGGTCCGGGGGGATACGCAGTATTTT.

This clonotype was counted ten times or more. V and J are TRBV20-1 and TRBJ2-2; maybe TRBD2 (5 bases). Trimming pared 4 bases from V and 3 bases from J, leaving 9 bases between. The length of the CDR3 is 13 residues. CDR1 and CDR2 (germline): DFQATT, SNEGSKA (reference sequence). The CDR3 sequence is CSAIISDTGELFF. The CDR3 coding sequence is TGCAGTGCTATAATTAGCGACACCGGGGAGCTGTTTTTT.

The V call is TRBV12-3 or TRBV12-4, the J call TRBJ1-4; D may be TRBD1 (5 bases). The CDR3 consists of 14 residues. V lost 4 bases, J lost 8 bases, and 14 bases lay in between. CDR3: CASSSGQEEEKLFF. CDR3 sequence (DNA): TGTGCCAGCAGTTCGGGGCAGGAAGAGGAAAAACTGTTTTTT.

The chain joins TRBV5-1 to TRBJ1-5; 9 bases match TRBD1. Germline CDR1 and CDR2: SGHRS and YFSETQ. The CDR3 covers 16 residues. V lost 2 bases to trimming and J lost 4 bases; unmatched junction nucleotides: 7. The CDR3 DNA is TGCGCCAGCAGCTTAGCCCCGGGACAGGGAAATCAGCCCCAGCATTTT. Its protein product is CASSLAPGQGNQPQHF.

The chain has TRBV2 and TRBJ2-7; TRBD1 agrees at 7 bases. The CDR3 extends over 14 amino acids. V lost 8 bases, J lost 4 bases, and 11 bases stayed unmatched. Germline V gives CDR1 SNHLY, CDR2 FYNNEI. DNA for the CDR3: TGTGCCAGCGGAAAAGCCGGGACAGCATACGAGCAGTACTTC. This sequence encodes CASGKAGTAYEQYF.

This clonotype was seen repeatedly, ten times or more. The rearrangement uses TRBV20-1 and TRBJ1-2; 10 nucleotides match TRBD1. This CDR3 is built from 14 residues. From germline, CDR1 is DFQATT and CDR2 SNEGSKA (reference sequence). Trimming at V came to 6 bases and at J to 8 bases, leaving 12 bases not matched to a gene. This CDR3 reads CSATPPGTGEGYTF. The DNA of the CDR3 is TGCAGTGCAACCCCTCCCGGGACAGGGGAAGGCTACACCTTC.

The gene calls are TRBV20-1 and TRBJ1-6, with D possibly TRBD1 on 5 matching bases. CDR1 is DFQATT, CDR2 SNEGSKA, per germline (reference sequence). The CDR3 is 13 amino acids. V was clipped by 7 bases and J by 11 bases, with 18 bases between them. CDR3 DNA sequence: TGCAGTGTGCCCCCGCCCGGGACGGCACCCCTCCACTTT. It translates to CSVPPPGTAPLHF.

The chain has TRBV25-1 and TRBJ2-7, with 11 bases fitting TRBD1. The CDR3 totals 14 residues. Germline CDR1 and CDR2: MGHDK and SYGVNS. The trim removed 7 bases at V and 6 bases at J, leaving 8 bases unmatched. The CDR3 DNA is TGTGCCAGCAACACCGGGACAGGGGGGCTCGAGCAGTACTTC. Encoded protein: CASNTGTGGLEQYF.

This clonotype was detected a few times. V gene TRBV18 combines with J gene TRBJ1-1, with 8 bases identical to TRBD1. Germline-derived CDR1 and CDR2 are KGHSH and LQKENI. With V trimmed by 5 bases and J by 8 bases, 4 bases remained unmatched. This CDR3 has 12 residues. The CDR3 nucleotides are TGTGCCAGCTCAGCCCGGGACAGGGAAGCTTTCTTT. It encodes CASSARDREAFF.

V is TRBV24-1 and J is TRBJ2-1; D not resolved. The length of the CDR3 is 13 residues. Germline-derived CDR1 and CDR2 are KGHDR and SFDVKD. V lost 1 base, J lost 8 bases, and 8 bases lay in between. The CDR3 DNA reads as TGTGCCACCAGTGATTTATCCGATCATGAGCAGTTCTTC. Translated, it gives CATSDLSDHEQFF.

Only one count was recorded for this clonotype. The chain couples TRBV7-9 to TRBJ1-1, with D possibly TRBD1 on 5 matching bases. This CDR3 spans 14 amino acids. Trimming stripped 5 bases from V and 4 bases from J, with 14 bases between. Germline-derived CDR1 and CDR2 are SEHNR and FQNEAQ (reference sequence). CDR3 DNA: TGTGCCAGCAGCCGAAAACAGGATTTCACTGAAGCTTTCTTT. Translation: CASSRKQDFTEAFF. Together with reference TRBV7-9 and TRBJ1-1, the CDR3 gives the full variable domain: DTGVSQNPRHKITKRGQNVTFRCDPISEHNRLYWYRQTLGQGPEFLTYFQNEAQLEKSRLLSDRFSAERPKGSFSTLEIQRTEQGDSAMYLCASSRKQDFTEAFFGQGTRLTVV.

A word on this clonotype: At one end the junction does not follow the germline gene, possibly because of a read error. V is TRBV7-2 and J is TRBJ2-7, with a tentative D call TRBD1 (6 bases). CDR1 and CDR2 (germline): SGHTA, FQGNSA. The CDR3 runs to 15 residues. CDR3: CASGLRQEIFSEQYF. Here the CDR3 DNA reads TGCGCCAGCGGCTTGCGACAGGAAATATTCAGCGAGCAGTACTTC.

This clonotype is medium-sized in the sample. This sequence joins TRBV2 and TRBJ1-6; D is unresolved. CDR3 length equals 15 residues. Trimming removed 6 bases from V and 7 bases from J, with 16 bases in between. CDR1 SNHLY and CDR2 FYNNEI come from the germline V gene. CDR3 bases: TGTGCCAGCAGGGGAAACAGCCAAGGGAATTCACCCCTCCACTTT. This codes for CASRGNSQGNSPLHF.

The chain links TRBV6-5 to TRBJ1-1; maybe TRBD1 (6 bases). CDR3 length equals 15 residues. Between the trimmed V and J ends, which lost 6 bases and 5 bases, there was a span of 19 bases. Germline CDR1 MNHEY, CDR2 SVGAGI. The CDR3, as DNA: TGTGCCAGCAGCCTGAATACAGGGAAGGGAACTGAAGCTTTCTTT. It codes for CASSLNTGKGTEAFF.

This clonotype has only a few counts. V usage is TRBV27 and J usage is TRBJ1-2; the D is unclear. The germline V and J ends were trimmed by 6 bases and 6 bases, with 8 bases remaining between them. The CDR3 loop spans 11 amino acids. CDR1 and CDR2 (germline): MNHEY, SMNVEV (reference sequence). The CDR3 DNA reads TGTGCCAGCAGGGTTTCGGATGGCTACACCTTC. Translated, it gives CASRVSDGYTF.